Listed below are T cell receptor beta chains from one sample, sequenced in a study of regulatory T cells in long-lasting Graves disease. Each CDR3 protein is one row after TCRdb ran MiXCR on the multiplex PCR reads. The sample shows hundreds of thousands of distinct CDR3 sequences, 15% of them seen only once. These data also formed part of another study, on T cells in Graves' hyperthyroidism and ophthalmopathy.

Here the sequenced sample was peripheral blood mononuclear cells (PBMCs), taken at new diagnosis, from a patient treated with antithyroid drugs. All receptors derive from a woman in her thirties or forties with Graves disease. Both conserved end residues are part of each CDR3. For some rows the clone size is stated as once, few or many, or as a class when expanded; others skip it.

V | size | CDR3
TRBV15 | few | CATSSIGQRSNQPQHF
TRBV24-1 | - | CATNQGQGSFDEQFF
TRBV28 | few | CASSYPGLAGGPSLLRVQYF
TRBV19 | few | CASSPLQRKLTDTQYF
TRBV2 | few | CASSVPGQVNTEAFF
TRBV3-1 | - | CASSQAGTSGSYYEQYF
TRBV12-5 | - | CASGLGSPDTQYF
TRBV11-2 | - | CASSLANLAGGEQFF
TRBV2 | many | CASRLTVFSYNEQFF
TRBV27 | - | CASSLLGTSGSRKQFF
TRBV30 | - | CAWSYGRGGTGELFF
TRBV28 | many | CASSSPGGGRDEQFF
TRBV5-4 | many | CASSLNRGNSYNEQFF
TRBV20-1 | many | CSARRGWDGYTF
TRBV2 | - | CASIRQGLYEAFF
TRBV7-3 | few | CASSSNPGLAGGELFF
TRBV7-2 | many | CASSFAPRREQFF
TRBV19 | many | CASRGKINTEAFF
TRBV11-3 | many | CASTPKTGTVRYEQYF
TRBV2 | many | CASSEALAGVGEQYF
TRBV12-3/TRBV12-4 | many | CASSLGTGGTAEQFF